This is a list of T cell receptor beta chains from one sample in a study of cytomegalovirus exposure and HLA in healthy donors. Assay used: immunoSEQ multiplex PCR; TCRdb lists only in-frame clones, some missing. The profile shows over 150,000 clones, around nine tenths of them singletons. Sequencing used PBMCs. These receptors came from a woman in her twenties or thirties in good health and CMV-seronegative. Each CDR3 is given with its conserved first and last residue. A D gene is named only where the DNA matches it firmly. Rows give clone size only sometimes, using once, few, many, or a class for an expanded clone.

V	D	J	size	CDR3	DNA
TRBV10-1	NA	TRBJ2-3	NA	CASSEDRLTDTQYF	TGCGCCAGCAGTGAAGACAGGCTCACAGATACGCAGTATTTT
TRBV2	NA	TRBJ1-2	NA	CASSPRGGTRNYGYTF	TGTGCCAGCAGTCCTCGGGGTGGGACAAGAAACTATGGCTACACCTTC
TRBV5-1	TRBD2	TRBJ2-1	NA	CASSSYSRGGNNEQFF	TGCGCCAGCAGCTCCTATTCACGGGGGGGTAACAATGAGCAGTTCTTC
TRBV28	NA	TRBJ1-4	few	CASRSDGGSEKLFF	TGTGCCAGCAGATCGGACGGCGGGAGTGAAAAACTGTTTTTT
TRBV7-3	TRBD2	TRBJ2-1	NA	CASRHLGGDEQFF	TGTGCCAGCAGACATCTGGGGGGGGATGAGCAGTTCTTC
TRBV5-1	NA	TRBJ2-1	NA	CASSPGLYNEQFF	TGCGCCAGCAGCCCGGGACTGTACAATGAGCAGTTCTTC
TRBV19	TRBD1	TRBJ1-2	NA	CASSTAGTGAYYGYTF	TGTGCCAGTAGTACCGCCGGGACAGGGGCATACTATGGCTACACCTTC
TRBV6-6	TRBD1	TRBJ2-1	NA	CALELDRDSGEQFF	TGTGCCCTAGAGTTGGACAGGGACTCTGGTGAGCAGTTCTTC
TRBV27	TRBD1	TRBJ1-6	NA	CASSSSGQGGNSPLHF	TGTGCCAGCAGTTCCTCGGGACAGGGAGGCAATTCACCCCTCCACTTT
TRBV29-1	NA	TRBJ2-2	NA	CSVEPENTGELFF	TGCAGCGTTGAACCAGAGAACACCGGGGAGCTGTTTTTT
TRBV10-2	NA	TRBJ2-5	NA	CASSEQAMETQYF	TGCGCCAGCAGTGAGCAGGCGATGGAGACCCAGTACTTC
TRBV5-1	NA	TRBJ1-2	NA	CASSPVGGDGYTF	TGCGCCAGCAGTCCTGTAGGGGGGGATGGCTACACCTTC
TRBV18	NA	TRBJ1-2	NA	CASSPGQNYGYTF	TGTGCCAGCTCACCAGGACAGAACTATGGCTACACCTTC
TRBV27	TRBD1	TRBJ2-7	NA	CASSLGTGGSEQYF	TGTGCCAGCAGTTTAGGGACAGGGGGTTCCGAGCAGTACTTC
TRBV15	NA	TRBJ1-4	NA	CATSRLSPNEKLFF	TGTGCCACCAGCAGATTAAGCCCCAATGAAAAACTGTTTTTT
TRBV5-1	NA	TRBJ1-5	NA	CASSLRENQPQHF	TGCGCCAGCAGCCTGAGGGAGAATCAGCCCCAGCATTTT
TRBV27	TRBD1	TRBJ1-3	NA	CASWRQGAGNTIYF	TGTGCCAGCTGGAGACAGGGGGCTGGAAACACCATATATTTT
TRBV25-1	TRBD2	TRBJ2-3	NA	CASSAGGTSGSTDTQYF	TGTGCCAGCAGCGCCGGCGGGACTAGCGGTAGCACAGATACGCAGTATTTT
TRBV7-9	NA	TRBJ2-7	NA	CASSPPRDRAPYEQYF	TGTGCCAGCAGCCCCCCCCGAGACAGAGCCCCCTACGAGCAGTACTTC
TRBV2	TRBD1	TRBJ2-7	few	CASSRGTGAYEQYF	TGTGCCAGCAGCCGGGGGACAGGGGCTTACGAGCAGTACTTC
TRBV4-1	TRBD2	TRBJ2-3	NA	CASSQVVLADTQYF	TGCGCCAGCAGCCAAGTGGTACTAGCGGATACGCAGTATTTT
TRBV21-1	NA	TRBJ2-5	NA	CASTPEWGGETQYF	TGTGCCAGCACCCCGGAATGGGGGGGAGAGACCCAGTACTTC
TRBV6-1	NA	TRBJ2-6	NA	CASSETSSGWANVLTF	TGTGCCAGCAGTGAAACGTCCTCAGGTTGGGCCAACGTCCTGACTTTC
TRBV18	NA	TRBJ1-2	NA	CASSRSISGETVYGYTF	TGTGCCAGCTCACGGTCTATTTCGGGAGAGACCGTCTATGGCTACACCTTC
TRBV6-1	NA	TRBJ1-5	NA	CASSEAGGPYQPQHF	TGTGCCAGCAGTGAAGCTGGGGGCCCCTATCAGCCCCAGCATTTT
TRBV9	TRBD1	TRBJ2-7	NA	CASSVGMGGQGTYEQYF	TGTGCCAGCAGCGTAGGGATGGGAGGACAGGGGACGTACGAGCAGTACTTC
TRBV4-1	NA	TRBJ1-3	NA	CASSQSLSGNTIYF	TGCGCCAGCAGCCAATCCCTCTCTGGAAACACCATATATTTT
TRBV10-1	TRBD2	TRBJ2-3	NA	CASSESRGLVTDTQYF	TGCGCCAGCAGTGAGTCACGGGGACTAGTAACAGATACGCAGTATTTT
TRBV2	NA	TRBJ1-5	NA	CASSVRLNREGQPQHF	TGTGCCAGCAGTGTGAGGCTGAATAGGGAGGGTCAGCCCCAGCATTTT